This T cell receptor (beta chain) comes out of a study of control samples from healthy donors and cancer patients. Profiled with immunoSEQ multiplex PCR; TCRdb holds only in-frame clones, not every one. The sample carries approximately 110,000 clones, 90% recorded once. V shed 10 bases and J shed 0 bases, with 15 bases lying between them. The CDR3 is made up of 14 amino acids. The germline gives CDR1 MNHNY, CDR2 SVGAGI (reference sequence). The material sequenced was blood. This sequence originates from a human donor in good health. The donor label of this sample is uncertain. J is TRBJ1-1 and V is TRBV6-6; D ambiguous. CDR3 sequence: CATHGGSLNTEAFF. The DNA for the CDR3 is TGTGCCACCCATGGAGGGTCTCTGAACACTGAAGCTTTCTTT.